This T cell receptor beta chain was documented in a study of molecular identifiers for immune sequencing clone quantification. Study overall: Four of five RNA aliquots from around 20,000 or 100,000 naive CD8 T cells were sequenced.

There are many counts of this clonotype. The CDR3 is made up of 15 amino acids. Trimming cost V 7 bases and J 2 bases, with 15 bases left between them. CDR1 MDHEN and CDR2 SYDVKM come from the germline V gene. Generation of bulk TCR libraries relied on previously described methods and listed TCR primers. TCRdb independently ran MiXCR on the PCR reads; one entry per CDR3 protein. This table holds more than 250,000 distinct CDR3 sequences, roughly a fifth found once. Sequences were obtained from naive CD8+ T cells from blood, with Jurkat cell RNA spiked in. Subset: FACS-sorted CD8+CD4-CCR7+CD45RA+ naive T cells. The rearrangement uses TRBV28 and TRBJ1-5, with TRBD1 as a possible D gene (6 bases). The TCR originated in a human donor in good health. Some libraries in this study had Jurkat cell RNA spiked in. The CDR3 reads CASITRRGGNQPQHF. As DNA, the CDR3 is TGTGCCAGCATCACCCGGAGGGGGGGCAATCAGCCCCAGCATTTT.